This T cell receptor beta chain originates from a study of blood T cell repertoires in COVID-19. Study information: Samples taken during acute and convalescent COVID-19 were collected in the United States, Italy and Spain. T cells, B-cell-depleted T cells, or PBMCs provided the cDNA or gDNA that served as material.

Assay: immunoSEQ multiplex PCR; the TCRdb copy retains only in-frame clones and omits some. The sample has roughly 66,000 clones; roughly 82% are singletons. The sequence was obtained from a man aged 55 to 70 with acute or convalescent COVID-19. The sequenced material came from peripheral blood.

The CDR3 DNA reads as TGCGCCAGCAGCCAAGAGGAAGGGGGCGCGGGCAATCAGCCCCAGCATTTT. Amino acid sequence: CASSQEEGGAGNQPQHF. The rearrangement links TRBV4-1 to TRBJ1-5; 7 nucleotides agree with TRBD1. The CDR3 runs to 17 residues. Germline CDR1 and CDR2: MGHRA and YSYEKL. The ends lost 0 bases at V and 2 bases at J; junction bases unmatched: 7.